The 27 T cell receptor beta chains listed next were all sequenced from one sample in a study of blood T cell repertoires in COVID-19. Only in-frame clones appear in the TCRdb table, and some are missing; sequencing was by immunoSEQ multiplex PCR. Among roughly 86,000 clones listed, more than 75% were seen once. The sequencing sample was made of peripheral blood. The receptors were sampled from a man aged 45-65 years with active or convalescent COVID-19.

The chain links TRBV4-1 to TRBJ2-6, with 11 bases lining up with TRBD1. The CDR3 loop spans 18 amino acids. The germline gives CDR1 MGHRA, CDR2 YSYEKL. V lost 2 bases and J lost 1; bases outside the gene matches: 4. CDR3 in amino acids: CASSQPGQGVSGANVLTF. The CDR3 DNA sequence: TGCGCCAGCAGCCAACCGGGACAGGGGGTTTCTGGGGCCAACGTCCTGACTTTC.

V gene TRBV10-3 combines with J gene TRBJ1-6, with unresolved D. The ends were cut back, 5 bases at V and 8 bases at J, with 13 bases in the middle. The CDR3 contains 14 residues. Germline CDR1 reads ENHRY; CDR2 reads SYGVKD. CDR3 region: CAISSGPRDSPLHF. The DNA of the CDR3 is TGTGCCATCAGTTCCGGCCCGAGGGATTCACCCCTCCACTTT.

The CDR3 protein is CASSLASQETQYF. CDR3 DNA sequence: TGTGCCAGCAGCCTAGCGTCTCAAGAGACCCAGTACTTC. The J gene is TRBJ2-5, the V gene TRBV11-2, with D tentatively TRBD2 (6 bases). Trimming took 5 bases from V and 2 from J, leaving 9 bases between them. Germline CDR1 reads SGHAT; CDR2 reads FQNNGV. There are 13 residues in the CDR3.

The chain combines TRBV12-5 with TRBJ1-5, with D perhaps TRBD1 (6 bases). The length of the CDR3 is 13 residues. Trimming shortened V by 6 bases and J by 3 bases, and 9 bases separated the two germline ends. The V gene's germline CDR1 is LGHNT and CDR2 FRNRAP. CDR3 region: CASGQGINQPQHF. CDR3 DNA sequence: TGTGCTAGTGGGCAGGGGATCAATCAGCCCCAGCATTTT. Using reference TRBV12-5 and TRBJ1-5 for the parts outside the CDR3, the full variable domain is DARVTQTPRHKVTEMGQEVTMRCQPILGHNTVFWYRQTMMQGLELLAYFRNRAPLDDSGMPKDRFSAEMPDATLATLKIQPSEPRDSAVYFCASGQGINQPQHFGDGTRLSIL.

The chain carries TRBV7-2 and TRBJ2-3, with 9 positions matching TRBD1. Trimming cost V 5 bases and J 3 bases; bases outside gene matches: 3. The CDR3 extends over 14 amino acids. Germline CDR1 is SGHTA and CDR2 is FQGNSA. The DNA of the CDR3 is TGTGCCAGCAGCCTGGACAGGGGAACAGATACGCAGTATTTT. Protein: CASSLDRGTDTQYF.

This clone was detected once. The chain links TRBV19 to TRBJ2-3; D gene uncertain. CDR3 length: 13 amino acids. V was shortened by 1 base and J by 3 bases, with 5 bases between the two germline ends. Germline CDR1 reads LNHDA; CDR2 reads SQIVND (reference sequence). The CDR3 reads CASSIVATDTQYF. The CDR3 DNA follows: TGTGCCAGTAGTATAGTTGCGACAGATACGCAGTATTTT.

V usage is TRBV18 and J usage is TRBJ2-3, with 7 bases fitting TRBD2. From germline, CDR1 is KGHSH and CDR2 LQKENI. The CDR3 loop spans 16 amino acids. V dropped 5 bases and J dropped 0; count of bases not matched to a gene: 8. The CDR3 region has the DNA TGTGCCAGCTCAAGATCCGGGAGGACTAGCACAGATACGCAGTATTTT. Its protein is CASSRSGRTSTDTQYF.

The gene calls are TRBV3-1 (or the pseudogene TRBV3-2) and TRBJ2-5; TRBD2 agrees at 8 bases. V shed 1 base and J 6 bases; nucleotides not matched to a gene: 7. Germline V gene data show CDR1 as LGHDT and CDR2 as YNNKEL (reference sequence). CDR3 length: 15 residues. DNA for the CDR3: TGTGCCAGCAGCCAAGGGTCCAGCGGGGGTAAGACCCAGTACTTC. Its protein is CASSQGSSGGKTQYF.

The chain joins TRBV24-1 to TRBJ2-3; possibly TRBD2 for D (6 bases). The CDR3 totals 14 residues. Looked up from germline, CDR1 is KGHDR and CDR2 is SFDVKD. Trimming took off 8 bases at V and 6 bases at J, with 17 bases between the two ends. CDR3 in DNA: TGTGCCACCATGGGGACTCCTTACCCCGATACGCAGTATTTT. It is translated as CATMGTPYPDTQYF.

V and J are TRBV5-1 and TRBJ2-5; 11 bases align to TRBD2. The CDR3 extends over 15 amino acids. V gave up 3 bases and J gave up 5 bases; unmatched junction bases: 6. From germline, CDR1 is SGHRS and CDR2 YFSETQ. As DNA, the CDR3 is TGCGCCAGCAGCTCTACTCTAGCGGGGGGCGAGACCCAGTACTTC. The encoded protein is CASSSTLAGGETQYF.

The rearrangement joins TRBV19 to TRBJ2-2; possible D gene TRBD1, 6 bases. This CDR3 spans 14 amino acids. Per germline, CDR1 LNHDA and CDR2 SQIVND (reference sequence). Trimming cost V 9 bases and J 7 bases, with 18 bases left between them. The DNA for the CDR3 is TGTGCCAGCACCCCAGGGGCCTATATCGGGGAGCTGTTTTTT. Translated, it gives CASTPGAYIGELFF. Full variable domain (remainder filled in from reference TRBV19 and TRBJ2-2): DGGITQSPKYLFRKEGQNVTLSCEQNLNHDAMYWYRQDPGQGLRLIYYSQIVNDFQKGDIAEGYSVSREKKESFPLTVTSAQKNPTAFYLCASTPGAYIGELFFGEGSRLTVL.

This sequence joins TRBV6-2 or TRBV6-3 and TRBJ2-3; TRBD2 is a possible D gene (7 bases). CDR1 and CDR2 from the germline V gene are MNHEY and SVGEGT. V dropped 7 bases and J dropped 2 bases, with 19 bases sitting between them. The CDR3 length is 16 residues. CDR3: CASTPRAGATTDTQYF. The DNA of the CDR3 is TGTGCCAGCACCCCCCGGGCGGGGGCGACCACAGATACGCAGTATTTT.

The DNA of the CDR3 is TGTGCCATCGGCCGGGACAGCGACACCGGGGAGCTGTTTTTT. This translates into CAIGRDSDTGELFF. J is TRBJ2-2 and V is TRBV10-3; TRBD1 aligns across 7 bases. Trimming removed 8 bases from V and 3 bases from J; junction bases left unmatched: 6. This CDR3 region has 14 residues. Germline loops: CDR1 ENHRY, CDR2 SYGVKD.

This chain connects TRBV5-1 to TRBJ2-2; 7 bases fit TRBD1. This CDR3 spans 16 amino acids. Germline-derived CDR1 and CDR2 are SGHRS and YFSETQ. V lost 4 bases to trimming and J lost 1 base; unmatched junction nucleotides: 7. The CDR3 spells CASSASGTVNTGELFF. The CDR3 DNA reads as TGCGCCAGCAGCGCGTCCGGGACAGTGAACACCGGGGAGCTGTTTTTT.

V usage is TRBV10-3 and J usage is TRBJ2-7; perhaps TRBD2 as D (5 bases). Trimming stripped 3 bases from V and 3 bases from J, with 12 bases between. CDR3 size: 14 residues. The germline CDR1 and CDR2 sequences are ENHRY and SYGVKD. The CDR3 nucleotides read TGTGCCATCAGTGACCCCCAAGGAGGCTACGAGCAGTACTTC. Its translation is CAISDPQGGYEQYF.

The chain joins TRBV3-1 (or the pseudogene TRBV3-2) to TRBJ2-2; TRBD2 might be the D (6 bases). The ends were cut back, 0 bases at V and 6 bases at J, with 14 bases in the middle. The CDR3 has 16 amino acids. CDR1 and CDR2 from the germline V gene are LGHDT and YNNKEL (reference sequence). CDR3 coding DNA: TGTGCCAGCAGCCAAGAGGCGGGTTCGGGGGCCGGGGAGCTGTTTTTT. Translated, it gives CASSQEAGSGAGELFF.

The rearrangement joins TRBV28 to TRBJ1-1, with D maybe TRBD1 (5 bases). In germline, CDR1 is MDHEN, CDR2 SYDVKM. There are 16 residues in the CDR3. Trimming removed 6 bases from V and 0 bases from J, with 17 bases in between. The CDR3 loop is CASSLGAEGMNTEAFF. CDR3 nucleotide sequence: TGTGCCAGCAGCCTCGGGGCGGAGGGTATGAACACTGAAGCTTTCTTT. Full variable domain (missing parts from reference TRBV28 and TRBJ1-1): DVKVTQSSRYLVKRTGEKVFLECVQDMDHENMFWYRQDPGLGLRLIYFSYDVKMKEKGDIPEGYSVSREKKERFSLILESASTNQTSMYLCASSLGAEGMNTEAFFGQGTRLTVV.

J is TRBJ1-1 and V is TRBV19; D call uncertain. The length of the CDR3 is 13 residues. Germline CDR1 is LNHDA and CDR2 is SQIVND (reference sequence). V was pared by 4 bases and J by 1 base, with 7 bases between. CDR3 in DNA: TGTGCCAGTAGTACGCAGAAGAACACTGAAGCTTTCTTT. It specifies CASSTQKNTEAFF. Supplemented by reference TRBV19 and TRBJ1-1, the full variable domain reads DGGITQSPKYLFRKEGQNVTLSCEQNLNHDAMYWYRQDPGQGLRLIYYSQIVNDFQKGDIAEGYSVSREKKESFPLTVTSAQKNPTAFYLCASSTQKNTEAFFGQGTRLTVV.

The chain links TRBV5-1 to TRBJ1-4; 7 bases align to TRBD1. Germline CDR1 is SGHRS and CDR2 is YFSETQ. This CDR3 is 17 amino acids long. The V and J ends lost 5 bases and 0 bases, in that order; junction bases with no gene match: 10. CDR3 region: CASRSTGTTSTNEKLFF. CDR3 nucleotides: TGCGCCAGCAGATCGACAGGGACCACCTCAACTAATGAAAAACTGTTTTTT. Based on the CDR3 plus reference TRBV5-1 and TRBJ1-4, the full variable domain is KAGVTQTPRYLIKTRGQQVTLSCSPISGHRSVSWYQQTPGQGLQFLFEYFSETQRNKGNFPGRFSGRQFSNSRSEMNVSTLELGDSALYLCASRSTGTTSTNEKLFFGSGTQLSVL.

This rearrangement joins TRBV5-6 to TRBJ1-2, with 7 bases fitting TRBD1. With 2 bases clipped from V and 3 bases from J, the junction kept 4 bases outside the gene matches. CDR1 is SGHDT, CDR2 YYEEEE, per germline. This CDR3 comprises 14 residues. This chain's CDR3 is CASSFTGTDYGYTF. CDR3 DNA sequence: TGTGCCAGCAGCTTCACTGGGACAGACTATGGCTACACCTTC.

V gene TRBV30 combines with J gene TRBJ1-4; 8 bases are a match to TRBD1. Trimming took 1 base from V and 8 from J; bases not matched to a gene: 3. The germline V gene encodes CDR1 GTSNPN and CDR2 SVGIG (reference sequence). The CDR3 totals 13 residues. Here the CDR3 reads CAWSGAGGEKLFF. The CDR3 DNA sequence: TGTGCCTGGAGTGGGGCAGGGGGCGAAAAACTGTTTTTT.

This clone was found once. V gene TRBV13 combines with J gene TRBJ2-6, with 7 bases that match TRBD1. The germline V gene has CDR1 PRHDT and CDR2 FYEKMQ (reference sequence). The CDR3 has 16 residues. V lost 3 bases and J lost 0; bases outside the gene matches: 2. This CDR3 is CASSFTGVSGANVLTF. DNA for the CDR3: TGTGCCAGCAGCTTTACAGGGGTCTCTGGGGCCAACGTCCTGACTTTC.

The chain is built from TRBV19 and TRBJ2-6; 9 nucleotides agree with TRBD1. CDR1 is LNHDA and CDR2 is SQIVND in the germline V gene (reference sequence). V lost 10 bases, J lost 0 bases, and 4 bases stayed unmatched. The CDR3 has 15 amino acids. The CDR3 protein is CATGQGLSGANVLTF. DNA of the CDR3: TGTGCCACGGGACAGGGCCTCTCTGGGGCCAACGTCCTGACTTTC.

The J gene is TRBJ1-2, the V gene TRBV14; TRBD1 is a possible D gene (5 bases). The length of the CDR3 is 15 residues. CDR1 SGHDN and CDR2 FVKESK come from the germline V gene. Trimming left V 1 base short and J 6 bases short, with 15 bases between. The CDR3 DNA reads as TGTGCCAGCAGCCAAGCCTTCACAGGTATCAATGGCTACACCTTC. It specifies CASSQAFTGINGYTF.

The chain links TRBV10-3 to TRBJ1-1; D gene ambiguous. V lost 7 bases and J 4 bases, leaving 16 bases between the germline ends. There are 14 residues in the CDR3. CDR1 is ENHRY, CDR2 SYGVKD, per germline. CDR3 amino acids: CAIIPDGGGTEAFF. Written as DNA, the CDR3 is TGTGCCATCATCCCAGACGGTGGAGGCACTGAAGCTTTCTTT.

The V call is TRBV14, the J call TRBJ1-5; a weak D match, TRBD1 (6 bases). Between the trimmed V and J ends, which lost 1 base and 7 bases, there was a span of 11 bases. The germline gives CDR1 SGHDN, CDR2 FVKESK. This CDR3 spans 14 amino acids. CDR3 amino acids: CASSQGSGDQPQHF. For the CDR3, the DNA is TGTGCCAGCAGCCAAGGATCAGGGGACCAGCCCCAGCATTTT.

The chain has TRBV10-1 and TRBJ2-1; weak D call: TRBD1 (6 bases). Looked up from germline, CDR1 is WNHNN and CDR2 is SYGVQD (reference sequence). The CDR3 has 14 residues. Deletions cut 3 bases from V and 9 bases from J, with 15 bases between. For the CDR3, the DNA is TGCGCCAGCAGTGATGGACAGTGGGGAACTGAGCAGTTCTTC. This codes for CASSDGQWGTEQFF.